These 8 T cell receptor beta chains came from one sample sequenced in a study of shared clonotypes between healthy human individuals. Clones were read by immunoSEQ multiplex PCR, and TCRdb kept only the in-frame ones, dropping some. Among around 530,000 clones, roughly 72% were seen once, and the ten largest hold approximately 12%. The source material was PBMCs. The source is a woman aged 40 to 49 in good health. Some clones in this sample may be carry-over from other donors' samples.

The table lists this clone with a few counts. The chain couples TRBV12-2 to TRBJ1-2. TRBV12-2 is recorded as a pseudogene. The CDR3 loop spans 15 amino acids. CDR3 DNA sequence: TGTGCAAGTCGCTTAGGCGGAAAGGGTAACTATGGCTACACCTTC. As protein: CASRLGGKGNYGYTF.

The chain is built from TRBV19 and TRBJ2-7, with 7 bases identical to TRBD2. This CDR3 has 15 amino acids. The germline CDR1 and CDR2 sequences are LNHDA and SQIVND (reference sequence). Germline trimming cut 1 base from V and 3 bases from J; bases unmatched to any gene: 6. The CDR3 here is CASSIVPAGSYEQYF. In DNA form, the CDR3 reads TGTGCCAGTAGTATAGTCCCAGCGGGGAGCTACGAGCAGTACTTC.

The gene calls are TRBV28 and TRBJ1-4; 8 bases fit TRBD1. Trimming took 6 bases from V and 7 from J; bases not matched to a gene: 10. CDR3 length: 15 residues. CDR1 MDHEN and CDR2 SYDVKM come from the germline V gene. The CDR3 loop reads CASRWRSGQAEKLFF. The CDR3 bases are TGTGCCAGCAGGTGGAGGTCGGGACAGGCTGAAAAACTGTTTTTT.

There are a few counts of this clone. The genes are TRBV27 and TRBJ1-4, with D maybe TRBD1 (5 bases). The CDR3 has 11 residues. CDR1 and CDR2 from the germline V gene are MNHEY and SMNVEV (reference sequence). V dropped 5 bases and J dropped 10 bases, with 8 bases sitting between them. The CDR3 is CASSNTGKLFF. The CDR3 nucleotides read TGTGCCAGCAGTAATACAGGAAAACTGTTTTTT.

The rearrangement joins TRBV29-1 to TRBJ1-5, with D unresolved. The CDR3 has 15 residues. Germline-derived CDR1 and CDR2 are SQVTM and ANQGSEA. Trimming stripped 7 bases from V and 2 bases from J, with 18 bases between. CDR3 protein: CSASDGLLGNQPQHF. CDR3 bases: TGCAGCGCTTCGGACGGCCTCTTGGGCAATCAGCCCCAGCATTTT.

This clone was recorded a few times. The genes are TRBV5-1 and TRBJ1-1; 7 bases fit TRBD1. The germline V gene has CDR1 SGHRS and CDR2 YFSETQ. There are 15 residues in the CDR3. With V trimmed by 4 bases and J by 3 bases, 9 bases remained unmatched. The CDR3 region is CASSRGQLGDTEAFF. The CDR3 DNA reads TGCGCCAGCAGCCGGGGACAGCTCGGGGACACTGAAGCTTTCTTT.

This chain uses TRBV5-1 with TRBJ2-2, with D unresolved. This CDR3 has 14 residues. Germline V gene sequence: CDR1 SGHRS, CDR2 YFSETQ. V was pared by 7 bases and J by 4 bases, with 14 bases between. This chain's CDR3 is CASEVGASTGELFF. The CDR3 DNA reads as TGCGCCAGCGAGGTGGGTGCGAGCACCGGGGAGCTGTTTTTT.

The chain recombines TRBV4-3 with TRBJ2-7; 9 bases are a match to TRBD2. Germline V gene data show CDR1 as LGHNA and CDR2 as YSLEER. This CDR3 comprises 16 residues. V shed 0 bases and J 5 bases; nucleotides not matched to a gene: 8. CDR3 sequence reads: CASSQDYRAGGHEQYF. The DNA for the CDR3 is TGCGCCAGCAGCCAAGATTATCGAGCGGGAGGCCACGAGCAGTACTTC.